The 12 T cell receptor beta chains given below trace back to one sample, sequenced in a study of Graves' ophthalmopathy and Graves' hyperthyroidism (dated by TCRdb to the late 2010s). The data were produced on an Illumina HiSeq 2000. For repertoire sequencing, TCR beta CDR3 regions were amplified from RNA transcripts. A first-round RT-PCR used HTBI primers with the Qiagen OneStep RT-PCR kit, followed by a second-round multiplex PCR, size selection and purification. The public reads were run again by TCRdb, first through fastp at Q25 and then through MiXCR, and only productive beta chains were kept. Every distinct CDR3 protein forms one entry, paired with its most common genes and DNA. Here the sample has fewer than 650,000 distinct CDR3 sequences; over 20% occur a single time. In total, the top ten clones hold more than 5.5% of the sample. Input material: peripheral blood. The receptors were gathered from a woman in her late teens or twenties with stable Graves' hyperthyroidism. Some clones in this sample may be carry-over from other donors' samples. Donor details come from another sample of the same person, matched by shared clones.

The chain carries TRBV6-2 or TRBV6-3 and TRBJ2-7; D is unresolved. The CDR3 totals 13 residues. In germline, CDR1 is MNHEY, CDR2 SVGEGT. V was trimmed by 4 bases and J by 5 bases, leaving 12 bases between them. The chain's CDR3 is CASSSGDVNEQYF. The DNA of the CDR3 is TGTGCCAGCAGTTCTGGCGATGTGAACGAGCAGTACTTC.

This clonotype occurred many times. The chain combines TRBV12-3 or TRBV12-4 with TRBJ1-1, with D unresolved. The CDR3 is 14 residues long. V gave up 6 bases and J gave up 1 base, with 12 bases separating them. In DNA form, the CDR3 reads TGTGCCAGCAGCTCTCCCACAGCGAACACTGAAGCTTTCTTT. Translation gives CASSSPTANTEAFF.

The rearrangement joins TRBV4-1 to TRBJ1-6, with TRBD1 as a possible D gene (5 bases). The CDR3 is 13 amino acids. V was trimmed by 2 bases and J by 13 bases, leaving 12 bases between them. The germline V gene has CDR1 MGHRA and CDR2 YSYEKL. The CDR3 sequence: CASSQLPWGPLHF. Written as DNA, the CDR3 is TGCGCCAGCAGCCAACTCCCATGGGGGCCCCTCCACTTT.

This clonotype was observed at least ten times. This chain joins TRBV6-1 and TRBJ1-1; TRBD1 matches 7 bases. Germline V gene sequence: CDR1 MNHNS, CDR2 SASEGT. The ends lost 4 bases at V and 6 bases at J; junction bases unmatched: 5. The CDR3 is 13 residues long. The CDR3 DNA sequence: TGTGCCAGCAGTGTTACCGGGACAGCTGAAGCTTTCTTT. Amino acid sequence: CASSVTGTAEAFF.

This clonotype was picked up many times. The chain joins TRBV20-1 to TRBJ2-5, with 10 bases identical to TRBD2. J gave up 1 base and V 0 bases, and 5 bases lay outside the gene matches. The CDR3 is 16 amino acids. Per germline, CDR1 DFQATT and CDR2 SNEGSKA (reference sequence). The CDR3: CSARDRLAGFQETQYF. CDR3 DNA: TGCAGTGCTAGAGATCGACTAGCGGGCTTCCAAGAGACCCAGTACTTC.

This clonotype has a single count. The DNA of the CDR3 is TGTGCCAGCAGCTCCATGGGTGGAAACACCATATATTTT. It is translated as CASSSMGGNTIYF. The chain has TRBV7-3 and TRBJ1-3; D gene ambiguous. V shed 4 bases and J shed 3 bases, with 7 bases lying between them. Germline loops: CDR1 SGHTA, CDR2 FQGTGA. This CDR3 region has 13 residues. Full variable domain (missing parts from reference TRBV7-3 and TRBJ1-3): GAGVSQTPSNKVTEKGKYVELRCDPISGHTALYWYRQSLGQGPEFLIYFQGTGAADDSGLPNDRFFAVRPEGSVSTLKIQRTERGDSAVYLCASSSMGGNTIYFGEGSWLTVV.

This clonotype was observed many times. The V gene is TRBV6-2 or TRBV6-3, the J gene TRBJ2-7, with 10 nucleotides matching TRBD1. Germline values: CDR1 MNHEY, CDR2 SVGEGT. This CDR3 has 14 residues. V was clipped by 8 bases and J by 6 bases; unmatched bases: 10. In nucleotides, the CDR3 is TGTGCCAGCCATCCCTCTGACAGGGGGCGCGAGCAGTACTTC. This translates into CASHPSDRGREQYF.

This clonotype has ten or more counts. The chain uses TRBV12-3 or TRBV12-4 and TRBJ2-7; D might be TRBD1 (6 bases). V was shortened by 4 bases and J by 7 bases, with 17 bases between the two germline ends. The CDR3 has 14 amino acids. CDR3 amino acids: CASSSGDGTSEQYF. The CDR3 nucleotides read TGTGCCAGCAGTTCAGGGGACGGAACTAGTGAGCAGTACTTC.

This clonotype has a single count. The chain combines TRBV19 with TRBJ1-5; perhaps TRBD1 as D (5 bases). Trimming removed 3 bases at V and 3 bases at J, with 9 bases between. Germline values: CDR1 LNHDA, CDR2 SQIVND (reference sequence). The CDR3 consists of 14 residues. The CDR3 nucleotides are TGTGCCAGTAGTATGGGGGGGAACAATCAGCCCCAGCATTTT. It yields the protein CASSMGGNNQPQHF.

This sequence joins TRBV7-9 and TRBJ1-2; D not resolved. The CDR3 has 14 residues. The germline V gene has CDR1 SEHNR and CDR2 FQNEAQ (reference sequence). Trimming left V 1 base short and J 7 bases short, with 13 bases between. CDR3 bases: TGTGCCAGCAGCTTAGACGTGGGTTGGATTGGCTACACCTTC. Its translation is CASSLDVGWIGYTF.

The chain has TRBV6-5 and TRBJ1-1; no definite D call. Trimming pared 0 bases from V and 0 bases from J, leaving 11 bases between. Germline V CDR1 and CDR2: MNHEY, SVGAGI. The CDR3 totals 16 residues. The CDR3 loop reads CASSYSSGRMNTEAFF. CDR3 DNA: TGTGCCAGCAGTTACTCTTCGGGCAGAATGAACACTGAAGCTTTCTTT.

This clonotype showed up many times. The chain links TRBV12-3 or TRBV12-4 to TRBJ1-6; D might be TRBD1 (6 bases). V lost 6 bases and J lost 7, with 13 bases in between. The CDR3 covers 14 residues. The CDR3 bases are TGTGCCAGCAGCTTCAGCAGGGGAAATTCACCCCTCCACTTT. This translates into CASSFSRGNSPLHF.